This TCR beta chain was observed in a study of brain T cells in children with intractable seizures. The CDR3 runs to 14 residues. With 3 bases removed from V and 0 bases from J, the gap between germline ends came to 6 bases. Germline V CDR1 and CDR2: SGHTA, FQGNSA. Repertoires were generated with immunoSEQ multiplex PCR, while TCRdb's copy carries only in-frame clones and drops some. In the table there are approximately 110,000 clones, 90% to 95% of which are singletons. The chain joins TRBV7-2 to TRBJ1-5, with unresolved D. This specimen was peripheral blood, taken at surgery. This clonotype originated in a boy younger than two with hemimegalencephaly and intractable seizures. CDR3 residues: CASSLINSNQPQHF. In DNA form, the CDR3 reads TGTGCCAGCAGCTTGATAAATAGCAATCAGCCCCAGCATTTT.